The 25 T cell receptor beta chains given below trace back to one sample, sequenced in a study of Graves' ophthalmopathy and Graves' hyperthyroidism. Amplification of TCR beta CDR3 regions used RNA transcripts. RT-PCR was first run with HTBI primers, then multiplex PCR in a second round. TCRdb called the multiplex PCR reads again in MiXCR, with one record for every CDR3 protein. There are 350,000 or so distinct CDR3 sequences in the sample; roughly 17% occur only once, and 9% to 15% lies in the top ten. The sequencing input was peripheral blood. These receptors originate from an adult man with Graves' ophthalmopathy.

At least ten counts were recorded for this clonotype. J is TRBJ2-7 and V is TRBV30, with a weak D call TRBD2 (5 bases). CDR3 size: 13 residues. V lost 1 base and J 3 bases, leaving 10 bases between the germline ends. In germline, CDR1 is GTSNPN, CDR2 SVGIG (reference sequence). The CDR3 nucleotides read TGTGCCTGGAGTGGAGGGTGGGACTACGAGCAGTACTTC. It translates to CAWSGGWDYEQYF.

This clonotype was detected ten times or more. The chain employs TRBV12-3 or TRBV12-4 and TRBJ2-2, with 7 bases aligning to TRBD1. The ends lost 5 bases at V and 0 bases at J; junction bases unmatched: 3. This CDR3 contains 15 residues. The CDR3 DNA sequence: TGTGCCAGCAGTAACAGGGGCGCGAACACCGGGGAGCTGTTTTTT. It encodes CASSNRGANTGELFF.

On this clonotype itself: A much larger clone differs by one base, so this may be a read error. The rearrangement links TRBV7-2 to TRBJ2-7; tentatively, D is TRBD2 (6 bases). Germline values: CDR1 SGHTA, CDR2 FQGNSA. The V and J ends lost 3 bases and 0 bases respectively, with 15 bases between them. The CDR3 has 16 amino acids. CDR3 sequence reads: CASSLAGPAGSYEQYF. CDR3 DNA: TGTGCCAGCAGCTTGGCCGGACCAGCGGGCTCCTACGAGCAGTACTTC.

This clonotype was observed many times. This sequence joins TRBV7-2 and TRBJ1-3; no definite D call. V lost 3 bases and J 6 bases, leaving 12 bases between the germline ends. Germline V gene lookup returns CDR1 SGHTA and CDR2 FQGNSA. The CDR3 loop spans 14 amino acids. The CDR3 protein is CASSFASGENTIYF. The CDR3 coding sequence is TGTGCCAGCAGCTTCGCGTCCGGCGAAAACACCATATATTTT.

This clonotype has ten or more counts. The chain couples TRBV20-1 to TRBJ1-1; D gene ambiguous. The V end lost 7 bases, the J end lost 4 bases, and 16 bases lay between the germline ends. Germline V gives CDR1 DFQATT, CDR2 SNEGSKA (reference sequence). The CDR3 consists of 13 residues. The CDR3 sequence: CSVPFRELTEAFF. In nucleotides, the CDR3 is TGCAGTGTCCCGTTCCGGGAGCTCACTGAAGCTTTCTTT.

The table lists this clonotype with many counts. The gene calls are TRBV24-1 and TRBJ1-1; D is uncertain. The V gene's germline CDR1 is KGHDR and CDR2 SFDVKD. The V and J ends lost 3 bases and 0 bases respectively, with 4 bases between them. This CDR3 has 13 amino acids. The CDR3 here is CATSDIMNTEAFF. For the CDR3, the DNA is TGTGCCACCAGTGATATAATGAACACTGAAGCTTTCTTT.

There are many counts of this clonotype. V gene TRBV28 combines with J gene TRBJ2-5; 8 nucleotides line up with TRBD1. The germline gives CDR1 MDHEN, CDR2 SYDVKM. Trimming cost V 5 bases and J 3 bases; bases outside gene matches: 14. The CDR3 covers 17 residues. CDR3 nucleotide sequence: TGTGCCAGCAGTACGGGGCACAGGGGGTATCGTGAAGAGACCCAGTACTTC. Residues: CASSTGHRGYREETQYF.

In this sample, this clonotype turned up many times. The chain combines TRBV5-1 with TRBJ1-2, with TRBD1 matching 12 bases. Germline CDR1 and CDR2: SGHRS and YFSETQ. With 4 bases clipped from V and 4 bases from J, the junction kept 8 bases outside the gene matches. This CDR3 has 16 residues. CDR3 amino acids: CASSPGQGARSYGYTF. The CDR3 nucleotides read TGCGCCAGCAGCCCGGGACAGGGGGCGAGGAGCTATGGCTACACCTTC.

Regarding this clonotype: A much bigger clone sits one base away, suggesting this may be a read error. The J gene is TRBJ1-1, the V gene TRBV27; D uncertain. CDR1 MNHEY and CDR2 SMNVEV come from the germline V gene (reference sequence). The CDR3 contains 16 residues. V was trimmed by 4 bases and J by 1 base, leaving 16 bases between them. CDR3 DNA: TGTGCCAGCAGTTCTGGGCGGAACTGGGAGAACACTGAAGCTTTCTTT. Translation gives CASSSGRNWENTEAFF.

The chain joins TRBV25-1 to TRBJ2-7; 9 bases are a match to TRBD2. The CDR3 contains 15 residues. V gave up 4 bases and J gave up 5 bases; unmatched junction bases: 9. Germline V gives CDR1 MGHDK, CDR2 SYGVNS. The CDR3 DNA reads TGTGCCAGCAGTGCACCCGGGACTAGCTTTCACGAGCAGTACTTC. Translated: CASSAPGTSFHEQYF.

In its sample, this clonotype was seen many times. CDR3 DNA: TGTGCCAGCTATAAGGTCTCGAACACCGGGGAGCTGTTTTTT. It translates to CASYKVSNTGELFF. The chain employs TRBV6-2 or TRBV6-3 and TRBJ2-2; D is uncertain. Germline V gene data show CDR1 as MNHEY and CDR2 as SVGEGT. The CDR3 runs to 14 residues. Deletions cut 8 bases from V and 0 bases from J, with 10 bases between.

In its sample, this clonotype was seen many times. One junction end does not reproduce the germline sequence, and a read error may be involved. V is TRBV7-6 and J is TRBJ2-5; D not resolved. Germline CDR1 reads SGHVS; CDR2 reads FNYEAQ. The CDR3 has 15 amino acids. The CDR3 reads CASSLARSARETQCF. CDR3 coding DNA: TGTGCCAGCAGCTTAGCGCGTTCGGCCAGAGAGACCCAGTGCTTC.

This clonotype was seen ten or more times. The rearrangement joins TRBV5-1 to TRBJ1-1; TRBD1 might be the D (6 bases). V gave up 1 base and J gave up 5 bases, with 12 bases separating them. This CDR3 has 14 residues. The V gene's germline CDR1 is SGHRS and CDR2 YFSETQ. CDR3 protein: CASSLRRGQTEAFF. CDR3 sequence (DNA): TGCGCCAGCAGCTTGAGACGGGGGCAGACTGAAGCTTTCTTT. The variable domain in full, with the rest retrieved from reference TRBV5-1 and TRBJ1-1, is KAGVTQTPRYLIKTRGQQVTLSCSPISGHRSVSWYQQTPGQGLQFLFEYFSETQRNKGNFPGRFSGRQFSNSRSEMNVSTLELGDSALYLCASSLRRGQTEAFFGQGTRLTVV.

This clonotype occurred many times. This sequence joins TRBV7-9 and TRBJ1-5; a possible D gene is TRBD1 (6 bases). V dropped 5 bases and J dropped 1 base, with 12 bases sitting between them. CDR3 length equals 15 residues. Germline CDR1 is SEHNR and CDR2 is FQNEAQ (reference sequence). The CDR3 loop reads CASSQEQGSNQPQHF. The CDR3 nucleotides read TGTGCCAGCAGCCAGGAACAGGGAAGCAATCAGCCCCAGCATTTT.

This clonotype was counted ten times or more. The chain joins TRBV4-1 to TRBJ1-1; TRBD1 is a possible D gene (5 bases). The V and J ends lost 0 bases and 1 base respectively, with 12 bases between them. This CDR3 contains 16 residues. Germline values: CDR1 MGHRA, CDR2 YSYEKL. The CDR3 DNA reads TGCGCCAGCAGCCAAGAGCTGGGGCGGGCGAACACTGAAGCTTTCTTT. Translating gives CASSQELGRANTEAFF.

This clonotype was observed many times. V gene TRBV4-2 combines with J gene TRBJ2-7, with D perhaps matching TRBD2 (5 bases). CDR1 and CDR2 (germline): LGHNA, YNFKEQ. V lost 0 bases and J 2 bases, leaving 8 bases between the germline ends. The CDR3 has 14 residues. The CDR3 protein is CASSQDPGTYEQYF. DNA of the CDR3: TGTGCCAGCAGCCAAGACCCGGGGACCTACGAGCAGTACTTC.

The sample holds many counts of this clonotype. This chain joins TRBV28 and TRBJ1-5, with TRBD1 matching 8 bases. V lost 4 bases, J lost 2 bases, and 4 bases stayed unmatched. The V gene's germline CDR1 is MDHEN and CDR2 SYDVKM. The CDR3 extends over 15 amino acids. This chain's CDR3 is CASSSRGQGNQPQHF. CDR3 nucleotide sequence: TGTGCCAGCAGTTCACGGGGACAGGGCAATCAGCCCCAGCATTTT. The variable domain in full, with the rest retrieved from reference TRBV28 and TRBJ1-5, is DVKVTQSSRYLVKRTGEKVFLECVQDMDHENMFWYRQDPGLGLRLIYFSYDVKMKEKGDIPEGYSVSREKKERFSLILESASTNQTSMYLCASSSRGQGNQPQHFGDGTRLSIL.

This clonotype occurred many times. This rearrangement joins TRBV6-2 or TRBV6-3 to TRBJ2-3; D gene unclear. The germline CDR1 and CDR2 sequences are MNHEY and SVGEGT. The CDR3 totals 14 residues. Trimming pared 1 base from V and 5 bases from J, leaving 10 bases between. The CDR3: CASSYFQVGDTQYF. The CDR3 DNA reads TGTGCCAGCAGTTACTTCCAGGTTGGAGATACGCAGTATTTT.

The rearrangement joins TRBV3-1 to TRBJ2-7, with D uncertain. V lost 3 bases and J 7 bases, leaving 7 bases between the germline ends. The CDR3 is made up of 11 amino acids. CDR1 is LGHDT and CDR2 is YNNKEL in the germline V gene (reference sequence). The CDR3 sequence: CASSHGFEQYF. The CDR3 coding sequence is TGTGCCAGCAGCCACGGGTTTGAGCAGTACTTC.

This clonotype was recorded at least ten times. V usage is TRBV6-2 or TRBV6-3 and J usage is TRBJ1-1, with TRBD1 as a possible D gene (6 bases). CDR1 is MNHEY, CDR2 SVGEGT, per germline. Trimming left V 0 bases short and J 0 bases short, with 26 bases between. The CDR3 is made up of 21 amino acids. CDR3: CASSYSRVSFLGGNMNTEAFF. The CDR3, as DNA: TGTGCCAGCAGTTACTCGAGAGTCTCTTTTCTAGGGGGGAATATGAACACTGAAGCTTTCTTT.

The chain uses TRBV28 and TRBJ2-7; unclear D gene. Per germline, CDR1 MDHEN and CDR2 SYDVKM. V lost 3 bases, J lost 0 bases, and 15 bases lay in between. This CDR3 comprises 16 residues. The CDR3, as DNA: TGTGCCAGCAGTTTCTCTCCCATTGTAGGCTCCTACGAGCAGTACTTC. Translated, it gives CASSFSPIVGSYEQYF.

At least ten counts were recorded for this clonotype. J is TRBJ2-5 and V is TRBV20-1, with TRBD2 matching 10 bases. Germline V gene sequence: CDR1 DFQATT, CDR2 SNEGSKA (reference sequence). V shed 1 base and J 5 bases; nucleotides not matched to a gene: 10. The CDR3 sequence is 16 residues long. The CDR3 loop reads CSARVLAGDFGETQYF. The CDR3 coding sequence is TGCAGTGCTAGAGTGCTAGCGGGGGATTTTGGGGAGACCCAGTACTTC.

This clonotype was counted between two and nine times. This chain connects TRBV19 to TRBJ2-5, with 7 bases matching TRBD1. V trimming: 6 bases; J trimming: 4 bases; junction bases outside the gene matches: 5. The germline V gene encodes CDR1 LNHDA and CDR2 SQIVND (reference sequence). The CDR3 spans 13 residues. The CDR3 DNA sequence: TGTGCCAGTAGCCCGACAGGGCCAGAGACCCAGTACTTC. Translated, it gives CASSPTGPETQYF.

This clonotype was picked up many times. At one boundary the junction diverges from the germline segment, which might be a read error. This rearrangement joins TRBV4-2 to TRBJ2-7, with D possibly TRBD2 on 6 matching bases. CDR1 and CDR2 from the germline V gene are LGHNA and YNFKEQ. The length of the CDR3 is 12 residues. DNA of the CDR3: TGTGCCAGTAGCCAAGGAGGGTGGGAGCAGTACTTC. Translating gives CASSQGGWEQYF.

This clonotype has ten or more counts. Sequence at one end of the junction differs from germline and may be a read error. The chain recombines TRBV28 with TRBJ2-7; TRBD1 matches 7 bases. The CDR3 runs to 13 residues. Per the germline V gene, CDR1 is MDHEN and CDR2 is SYDVKM. The chain's CDR3 is CASSFNRGYKQYF. The CDR3 DNA follows: TGTGCCAGCAGCTTTAACAGGGGCTACAAGCAGTACTTC.